The clone carrying this T cell receptor (beta chain) was counted only a few times. The antigen is unknown. With 1 base removed from V and 4 bases from J, the gap between germline ends came to 11 bases. This CDR3 region has 14 residues. Germline CDR1 LGHNA, CDR2 YSLEER. Sequenced by immunoSEQ multiplex PCR; TCRdb stores in-frame clones only, minus some. The data show about 28,000 clones, 70% to 85% seen once. This sample is drawn from a study of radiotherapy plus CTLA-4 blockade in lung cancer. In the study overall: Of all patients, around 19% responded objectively and roughly 31% showed disease control.

Study results and caveats: Clones derived from tumor TCRs expanded in blood after radiotherapy plus ipilimumab. Response, reportedly, was best predicted by interferon-beta along with early blood T cell clone dynamics.

CTLA-4 blockade using ipilimumab, together with focal radiation, was received by patients with chemo-refractory metastatic non-small-cell lung cancer. The sequence came from a human donor with non-small cell lung cancer who had stable disease on radiotherapy plus ipilimumab. The sample consisted of peripheral blood, taken from a patient treated with radiotherapy plus ipilimumab. The rearrangement uses TRBV4-3 and TRBJ2-7; TRBD1 is a possible D gene (5 bases). CDR3 bases: TGCGCCAGCAGCCAAGTCCAGGGCCCTTACGAGCAGTACTTC. It codes for CASSQVQGPYEQYF.